A selection of T cell receptor beta chains follows, all from one sample in a study of OX40 agonist ivuxolimab in advanced cancers. Profiled with immunoSEQ multiplex PCR; TCRdb holds only in-frame clones, not every one. Among more than 50,000 clones listed, about 83% were seen once. The sequences come from CD4+ or CD8+ T cells sorted from blood, collected in a trial of the OX40 agonist ivuxolimab. All receptors derive from an adult with an advanced solid tumor such as melanoma, head and neck, liver or kidney cancer. Both conserved end residues are part of each CDR3. A D gene is named only where the DNA matches it firmly. The size field is filled for only some rows; it gives once, few, many or a size class.

V	size	D	J	CDR3	DNA
TRBV7-2	NA	NA	TRBJ1-3	CASSPRESSGNTIYF	TGTGCCAGCAGCCCCCGGGAAAGCTCTGGAAACACCATATATTTT
TRBV7-9	medium-sized	NA	TRBJ1-5	CASSPLSVGQPQHF	TGTGCCAGCAGCCCCCTTTCCGTGGGGCAGCCCCAGCATTTT
TRBV28	NA	NA	TRBJ2-7	CASTRTAGAYEQYF	TGTGCCAGCACCCGAACGGCAGGAGCCTACGAGCAGTACTTC
TRBV2	few	NA	TRBJ1-5	CASSEGRGQPQHF	TGTGCCAGCAGCGAGGGTCGCGGTCAGCCCCAGCATTTT
TRBV6-5	NA	NA	TRBJ2-5	CASSSTQETQYF	TGTGCCAGCAGTTCCACGCAAGAGACCCAGTACTTC
TRBV15	NA	TRBD1	TRBJ1-6	CATSRATGDNSPLHF	TGTGCCACCAGCAGAGCCACAGGGGATAATTCACCCCTCCACTTT
TRBV5-1	NA	NA	TRBJ2-5	CASSLRGKETQYF	TGCGCCAGCAGCTTGAGGGGGAAAGAGACCCAGTACTTC
TRBV5-1	NA	TRBD2	TRBJ2-3	CASSRVIAGSTDTQYF	TGCGCCAGCAGCCGGGTGATAGCGGGGAGCACAGATACGCAGTATTTT
TRBV30	NA	TRBD2	TRBJ2-1	CAFGLNRGVEQFF	TGTGCCTTCGGACTAAATCGGGGGGTTGAGCAGTTCTTC
TRBV18	NA	NA	TRBJ1-1	CASSSNGGENTEAFF	TGTGCCAGCTCATCCAATGGTGGGGAGAACACTGAAGCTTTCTTT
TRBV5-1	NA	NA	TRBJ1-1	CASSLEGRTEAFF	TGCGCCAGCAGCTTGGAAGGGAGGACTGAAGCTTTCTTT
TRBV4-1	few	TRBD1	TRBJ1-5	CASSQGDRGNQPQHF	TGCGCCAGCAGCCAGGGGGACAGGGGCAATCAGCCCCAGCATTTT
TRBV6-4	NA	NA	TRBJ2-2	CASSSRPAGELFF	TGTGCCAGCAGCTCTAGACCTGCCGGGGAGCTGTTTTTT
TRBV5-1	NA	TRBD1	TRBJ2-3	CASSGSGTGSRGDTQYF	TGCGCCAGCAGCGGGTCCGGGACAGGTTCCCGAGGAGATACGCAGTATTTT
TRBV30	NA	TRBD2	TRBJ2-3	CAWNRAGITDTQYF	TGTGCCTGGAACCGAGCGGGGATCACAGATACGCAGTATTTT
TRBV14	NA	TRBD1	TRBJ1-1	CASSLGQVTEAFF	TGTGCCAGCAGCCTAGGACAGGTCACTGAAGCTTTCTTT
TRBV14	NA	NA	TRBJ2-5	CASSQFGETQYF	TGTGCCAGCAGCCAGTTCGGGGAGACCCAGTACTTC
TRBV6-1	NA	NA	TRBJ2-1	CASSRGHYSYNEQFF	TGTGCCAGCAGTCGCGGCCACTACTCCTACAATGAGCAGTTCTTC
TRBV7-9	few	NA	TRBJ2-1	CASSGPINEQFF	TGTGCCAGCAGCGGACCAATCAATGAGCAGTTCTTC
TRBV6-5	few	NA	TRBJ2-6	CASTLFSSGANVLTF	TGTGCCAGCACCCTCTTCTCTAGCGGGGCCAACGTCCTGACTTTC
TRBV19	NA	NA	TRBJ1-2	CAPRLRGGRIVYGYTF	TGTGCCCCCCGATTGAGGGGGGGGCGCATAGTCTATGGCTACACCTTC
TRBV27	NA	NA	TRBJ1-3	CASSLRSGNTIYF	TGTGCCAGCAGTTTAAGGTCTGGAAACACCATATATTTT
TRBV11-2	NA	NA	TRBJ2-1	CASSLADYEQFF	TGTGCCAGCAGCTTAGCGGACTATGAGCAGTTCTTC
TRBV28	NA	NA	TRBJ1-4	CASSARRREKLFF	TGTGCCAGCAGTGCGAGGCGGCGTGAAAAACTGTTTTTT
TRBV28	NA	NA	TRBJ2-7	CASRLRGGYYEQYF	TGTGCCAGCAGACTAAGGGGGGGCTACTACGAGCAGTACTTC
TRBV7-2	NA	NA	TRBJ1-2	CASSSEAVTVYGYTF	TGTGCCAGCAGCTCGGAGGCGGTTACAGTCTATGGCTACACCTTC
TRBV7-9	NA	NA	TRBJ2-2	CASSLLGRPTGELFF	TGTGCCAGCAGCTTATTAGGCAGACCCACCGGGGAGCTGTTTTTT
TRBV27	NA	NA	TRBJ2-2	CASSLLRETGELFF	TGTGCCAGCAGTTTATTGAGGGAAACCGGGGAGCTGTTTTTT
TRBV5-1	NA	NA	TRBJ1-3	CASSPDTAGNTIYF	TGCGCCAGCAGTCCGGACACTGCTGGAAACACCATATATTTT
TRBV5-1	NA	TRBD2	TRBJ2-3	CASSFRLAGGADTQYF	TGCGCCAGCAGCTTCCGACTAGCGGGGGGGGCAGATACGCAGTATTTT
TRBV10-3	once	NA	TRBJ2-7	CAISALGARSSYEQYF	TGTGCCATCAGCGCCCTCGGGGCCAGGAGCTCCTACGAGCAGTACTTC
TRBV15	NA	NA	TRBJ2-7	CATSREIYTGTEQYF	TGTGCCACCAGCAGAGAGATCTATACAGGGACCGAGCAGTACTTC
TRBV19	NA	NA	TRBJ1-2	CASSRDRDYGYTF	TGTGCCAGTAGTCGCGACAGAGACTATGGCTACACCTTC
TRBV5-4	NA	TRBD1	TRBJ1-1	CASSSGQGGTEAFF	TGTGCCAGCAGCTCGGGACAGGGTGGCACTGAAGCTTTCTTT
TRBV18	NA	NA	TRBJ1-3	CASSPIEDQHSGNTIYF	TGTGCCAGCTCACCAATTGAGGATCAACACTCTGGAAACACCATATATTTT
TRBV28	NA	TRBD2	TRBJ2-3	CASSLGGTGTDTQYF	TGTGCCAGCAGTTTGGGAGGGACGGGCACAGATACGCAGTATTTT
TRBV28	NA	TRBD1	TRBJ1-1	CASRQGRYTEAFF	TGTGCCAGCCGACAGGGGAGGTACACTGAAGCTTTCTTT
TRBV7-2	NA	NA	TRBJ1-5	CASSLSNQPQHF	TGTGCCAGCAGTCTCAGCAATCAGCCCCAGCATTTT
TRBV28	NA	TRBD2	TRBJ2-1	CASSLWGLAGGEQFF	TGTGCCAGCAGTTTATGGGGACTAGCGGGGGGCGAGCAGTTCTTC
TRBV6-6	NA	NA	TRBJ1-6	CASSYLQGNNSPLHF	TGTGCCAGCAGTTACTTACAGGGAAATAATTCACCCCTCCACTTT
TRBV11-1	once	NA	TRBJ2-7	CASSSTLYEQYF	TGTGCCAGCAGCTCAACCCTATACGAGCAGTACTTC
TRBV28	once	NA	TRBJ2-5	CASSFRTASQETQYF	TGTGCCAGCAGTTTTAGGACAGCATCCCAAGAGACCCAGTACTTC
TRBV7-2	NA	NA	TRBJ2-2	CASSLVAPTSSNTGELFF	TGTGCCAGCAGCTTAGTGGCCCCGACTAGTTCTAACACCGGGGAGCTGTTTTTT
TRBV5-4	NA	NA	TRBJ1-5	CASKAWGGGGRFRNQPQHF	TGTGCCAGCAAGGCTTGGGGGGGCGGGGGTCGATTCAGGAATCAGCCCCAGCATTTT